Detailed here is one T cell receptor (beta chain). Its antigen is still unknown. Qualities for individual bases were not recorded, and no much larger clone is one base off. The sample originates from a study of blood T cell repertoires in COVID-19 (dated by TCRdb to 2018 to 2020). About the study as a whole: Samples covering the acute and convalescent phases of COVID-19 were provided by collaborators in the United States, Italy and Spain. The prospective study material was composed of cDNA or gDNA derived from T cells, B-cell-depleted T cells, or PBMCs. Subjects who had been exposed to COVID-19, were actively infected with it, or had recovered from it provided the deeply sampled blood TCRbeta repertoires that made up the dataset. The repertoires were released in a freely available public database meant as a resource for research on the immune response to SARS-CoV-2. The samples were drawn from the first 160 participants of the ongoing ImmuneRACE study and from about 1,200 subjects provided by 6 global collaborators. Nearly every sample came with metadata listing a de-identified subject ID, COVID-19 status, age in years and sex. Where available, HLA class I and class II types were obtained from metadata supplied by the sample provider rather than from assay-based typing.

CDR1 and CDR2 are drawn from the germline V gene: SNHLY, FYNNEI. V is cut by 6 bases and J by 5 bases, and the space between the germline ends is 16 bases. Including cysteine and phenylalanine, the CDR3 has 14 amino acids. Just CDR3 DNA is preserved here, 42 bases in frame from base 1. Results and caveats for the whole study, not just this receptor: The amount of clinical and demographic metadata varied by source and participant and was provided uncurated.

Each collaborating institution followed its own protocols to collect whole blood in K2EDTA tubes. For TCRbeta analysis, collaborators shipped samples in one of three forms: frozen whole blood, isolated PBMCs, or DNA extracted from either of those sample types. TCRbeta CDR3 regions were amplified from genomic DNA by means of the immunoSEQ Assay, a bias-controlled multiplex PCR. The authors' pipeline ran thus. Nucleated cell counts per sample were estimated from amplification of reference gene primers within the assay. To quantify the absolute abundance of each unique TCRbeta CDR3 rearrangement, sequence reads were collapsed and filtered. For each sample, productive Simpson clonality was calculated by taking the square root of Simpson's diversity index across productive rearrangements. TCRdb holds this immuneACCESS table with in-frame rearrangements only. Some clones are missing; in checked studies, unresolved V genes explain under half, and the rest has no known cause. D and trimming come from the DNA, and the V and J calls and clone size come from that table. In this sample the table shows approximately 220,000 clones, over 75% of which occur a single time. 4% to 4.5% of the sample goes to the ten largest clones.

Recombination connected TRBV2 to TRBJ1-2, and TRBD1 may be the D gene, going by 5 matching bases. The receptor was isolated from a man aged 50-59 years with acute or convalescent COVID-19. The sequenced material came from peripheral blood. The DNA reads as follows: TGTGCCAGCAGAGCGGGGGAGGGAATTTATGGCTACACCTTC. Its protein is CASRAGEGIYGYTF.